Included here is one T cell receptor (beta chain) sequence, with context. Looked up from germline, CDR1 is SGHRS and CDR2 is YFSETQ. The CDR3 loop spans 12 amino acids. With 4 bases clipped from V and 6 bases from J, the junction kept 3 bases outside the gene matches. These data belong to a study of control samples from healthy donors and cancer patients. Assay: immunoSEQ multiplex PCR; the TCRdb copy retains only in-frame clones and omits some. In the table there are approximately 70,000 clones, about 90% of which are singletons. This chain uses TRBV5-1 with TRBJ2-7, with 8 positions matching TRBD1. This TCR was recovered from a woman between 50 and 59 years old in good health. Sequenced sample: blood. The CDR3 spells CASSPDRGEQYF. In DNA, the CDR3 is TGCGCCAGCAGCCCCGACAGGGGCGAGCAGTACTTC. Full variable domain (remainder filled in from reference TRBV5-1 and TRBJ2-7): KAGVTQTPRYLIKTRGQQVTLSCSPISGHRSVSWYQQTPGQGLQFLFEYFSETQRNKGNFPGRFSGRQFSNSRSEMNVSTLELGDSALYLCASSPDRGEQYFGPGTRLTVT.